Here is one T cell receptor (beta chain) with its context. What it recognizes is unknown. This record belongs to a study of cytomegalovirus exposure and HLA in healthy donors. Whole-study results and caveats: Researchers reported in a later analysis that common viral pathogens appeared linked to several top clusters. It was in a later analysis that TCR association rates were seen to vary by HLA locus, highest for DRB1 and lowest for HLA-C.

In the PCR, 60 Vbeta and 13 Jbeta primers were used. Source study methods: The count from a later analysis was about 80 million unique TCR beta chains, some 12 million of them shared. Libraries were prepared by immunoSEQ multiplex PCR; TCRdb keeps only in-frame clonotypes and omits some of them. D and trimming were read from the DNA, whereas the V and J calls and clone size are those reported in that table. The data show 55,000 or so clones, 73% seen once. The CDR3 consists of 12 residues. V lost 2 bases and J 6 bases, leaving 4 bases between the germline ends. Germline V CDR1 and CDR2: SGHTA, FQGNSA. Nominally healthy donors were sampled, though unrecorded immune exposures were likely.

Sequenced sample: PBMCs. This clonotype was sampled from a young man in good health and CMV-seronegative. This chain joins TRBV7-2 and TRBJ2-2; the D is unclear. CDR3 region: CASSLLPGELFF. DNA of the CDR3: TGTGCCAGCAGCTTACTCCCCGGGGAGCTGTTTTTT.